Following are 32 T cell receptor beta chains from one sample sequenced in a study of graft-versus-host responses after intestinal transplantation. Clones were read by immunoSEQ multiplex PCR, and TCRdb kept only the in-frame ones, dropping some. The profile covers tens of thousands of clones, with less than 95% appearing a single time and approximately 2.3% taken by the ten largest. Sequenced material: PBMCs, taken approximately 320 days after intestinal transplant. Receptors originate from a human patient who received an intestinal transplant, so some T cells may come from the graft donor.

This chain uses TRBV9 with TRBJ1-1, with 9 nucleotides matching TRBD1. CDR1 is SGDLS and CDR2 is YYNGEE in the germline V gene. With 3 bases clipped from V and 0 bases from J, the junction kept 6 bases outside the gene matches. The CDR3 is 16 residues long. CDR3 in DNA: TGTGCCAGCAGCGAACGACAGGGGGGCATGAACACTGAAGCTTTCTTT. Protein sequence: CASSERQGGMNTEAFF.

This clone was counted a few times. V is TRBV6-5 and J is TRBJ1-3; D uncertain. The CDR3 runs 14 residues. CDR1 MNHEY and CDR2 SVGAGI come from the germline V gene. Deletions cut 4 bases from V and 0 bases from J, with 7 bases between. This chain's CDR3 is CASSSINSGNTIYF. CDR3 DNA: TGTGCCAGCAGTTCGATAAACTCTGGAAACACCATATATTTT.

The chain is built from TRBV25-1 and TRBJ2-7; no clear D. The V and J ends lost 2 bases and 3 bases respectively, with 20 bases between them. In germline, CDR1 is MGHDK, CDR2 SYGVNS. The CDR3 is 17 residues long. The CDR3 loop reads CASSEGPLFKSYYEQYF. The CDR3 DNA follows: TGTGCCAGCAGTGAAGGCCCTCTATTTAAATCATACTACGAGCAGTACTTC.

The chain joins TRBV6-1 to TRBJ2-5; D gene unclear. Germline V gene sequence: CDR1 MNHNS, CDR2 SASEGT. V lost 4 bases, J lost 5 bases, and 14 bases lay in between. CDR3 size: 14 residues. The CDR3 spells CASSVLEQGETQYF. In nucleotides, the CDR3 is TGTGCCAGCAGTGTCTTGGAACAAGGGGAGACCCAGTACTTC.

This clone has a single count. The chain links TRBV7-3 to TRBJ2-5, with TRBD2 matching over 8 bases. V trimming: 5 bases; J trimming: 3 bases; junction bases outside the gene matches: 11. Germline CDR1 and CDR2: SGHTA and FQGTGA. CDR3 size: 16 residues. The CDR3 loop reads CASSPGGTRSKETQYF. As DNA, the CDR3 is TGTGCCAGCAGCCCCGGCGGGACTAGGTCAAAAGAGACCCAGTACTTC. Using reference TRBV7-3 and TRBJ2-5 for the parts outside the CDR3, the full variable domain is GAGVSQTPSNKVTEKGKYVELRCDPISGHTALYWYRQSLGQGPEFLIYFQGTGAADDSGLPNDRFFAVRPEGSVSTLKIQRTERGDSAVYLCASSPGGTRSKETQYFGPGTRLLVL.

The V call is TRBV11-2, the J call TRBJ2-2; 8 bases are shared with TRBD2. From germline, CDR1 is SGHAT and CDR2 FQNNGV. The CDR3 runs 15 residues. The J segment lost 1 base and the V segment lost 5 bases, leaving 3 bases of the junction unmatched. Written as DNA, the CDR3 is TGTGCCAGCAGCACCAGCGGGGGGAACACCGGGGAGCTGTTTTTT. Translated: CASSTSGGNTGELFF.

This chain links TRBV10-3 with TRBJ2-2; the D is unclear. This CDR3 has 15 amino acids. Germline V gene data show CDR1 as ENHRY and CDR2 as SYGVKD. The V and J ends lost 0 bases and 3 bases respectively, with 8 bases between them. The CDR3 sequence: CAISESKDYTGELFF. The CDR3 nucleotides read TGTGCCATCAGTGAGTCGAAAGACTACACCGGGGAGCTGTTTTTT.

The chain employs TRBV18 and TRBJ2-1, with unresolved D. The germline V and J ends were trimmed by 5 bases and 0 bases, with 11 bases remaining between them. The CDR3 is 15 amino acids. Germline CDR1 is KGHSH and CDR2 is LQKENI. The CDR3 region is CASSVLSSSYNEQFF. As DNA, the CDR3 is TGTGCCAGCTCAGTTTTATCCAGCTCCTACAATGAGCAGTTCTTC.

Concerning this clone: Relative to the germline gene, one junction end is altered; a read error may explain this. The V call is TRBV2, the J call TRBJ2-3, with 9 bases matching TRBD2. Germline V gene lookup returns CDR1 SNHLY and CDR2 FYNNEI. This CDR3 has 15 amino acids. For the CDR3, the DNA is TGTGCCAGCAGTCAAGCGGGAGGTGGTGTAGATACGCAGTATTTT. Its protein is CASSQAGGGVDTQYF.

The V gene is TRBV2, the J gene TRBJ2-1; 8 nucleotides agree with TRBD2. The junction had 11 bases not matched to a gene; V was cut back by 6 bases and J by 4 bases. Germline CDR1 is SNHLY and CDR2 is FYNNEI. This CDR3 is 16 amino acids long. CDR3: CASSRLSGSRYNEQFF. In DNA, the CDR3 is TGTGCCAGCAGCCGATTAAGCGGGAGCCGGTACAATGAGCAGTTCTTC.

V and J are TRBV7-7 and TRBJ2-2; D gene ambiguous. The CDR3 length is 12 residues. Germline V gene sequence: CDR1 SSHAT, CDR2 FNYEAQ (reference sequence). V lost 1 base and J lost 7, with 4 bases in between. The CDR3 DNA is TGTGCCAGCAGCTTAGTGGGCGGGGAGCTGTTTTTT. Amino acid sequence: CASSLVGGELFF.

The V call is TRBV2, the J call TRBJ1-4; D gene ambiguous. Between the trimmed V and J ends, which lost 2 bases and 5 bases, there was a span of 9 bases. The CDR3 sequence is 14 residues long. From germline, CDR1 is SNHLY and CDR2 FYNNEI. The CDR3 here is CASSEKRTNEKLFF. The CDR3 DNA is TGTGCCAGCAGTGAAAAACGGACCAATGAAAAACTGTTTTTT.

The genes are TRBV19 and TRBJ2-1, with 8 bases identical to TRBD2. Germline CDR1 LNHDA, CDR2 SQIVND (reference sequence). The CDR3 is 16 amino acids. Trimming removed 0 bases from V and 9 bases from J; junction bases left unmatched: 10. The CDR3 region has the DNA TGTGCCAGTAGTATAGATAGGACGGGGGGGCTTTTTGAGCAGTTCTTC. It translates to CASSIDRTGGLFEQFF.

The chain joins TRBV9 to TRBJ2-4, with D tentatively TRBD1 or TRBD2 (5 bases each). This CDR3 is built from 13 residues. Trimming left V 4 bases short and J 5 bases short, with 10 bases between. Germline loops: CDR1 SGDLS, CDR2 YYNGEE. Written as DNA, the CDR3 is TGTGCCAGCAGCACCGGGACGGAAAACATTCAGTACTTC. Translating it yields CASSTGTENIQYF.

This clone was counted a single time. This chain joins TRBV9 and TRBJ2-1, with D unclear. From germline, CDR1 is SGDLS and CDR2 YYNGEE. The CDR3 is made up of 13 amino acids. V lost 0 bases, J lost 9 bases, and 10 bases lay in between. The CDR3 sequence: CASSVVGVSEQFF. For the CDR3, the DNA is TGTGCCAGCAGCGTAGTTGGGGTTAGTGAGCAGTTCTTC.

The chain has TRBV6-1 and TRBJ2-3; a weak D match, TRBD2 (5 bases). This CDR3 has 14 amino acids. From germline, CDR1 is MNHNS and CDR2 SASEGT. V was pared by 5 bases and J by 0 bases, with 9 bases between. The CDR3 reads CASSRRFSTDTQYF. In DNA, the CDR3 is TGTGCCAGCAGTCGGAGGTTCAGCACAGATACGCAGTATTTT.

The V gene is TRBV5-1, the J gene TRBJ1-1; D is ambiguous. V lost 3 bases and J lost 3, with 9 bases in between. There are 13 residues in the CDR3. The germline gives CDR1 SGHRS, CDR2 YFSETQ. The CDR3 spells CASSYGRDTEAFF. The CDR3 DNA is TGCGCCAGCAGCTACGGACGGGACACTGAAGCTTTCTTT.

The chain is built from TRBV6-1 and TRBJ1-3; D is possibly TRBD1 (5 bases). The CDR3 totals 15 residues. Germline CDR1 is MNHNS and CDR2 is SASEGT. The V and J ends lost 5 bases and 4 bases respectively, with 15 bases between them. In DNA form, the CDR3 reads TGTGCCAGCAGTATCAGGGTTGAAGCAGGAAACACCATATATTTT. Encoded protein: CASSIRVEAGNTIYF.

This chain connects TRBV6-1 to TRBJ2-7, with 7 bases identical to TRBD1. Trimming removed 5 bases from V and 6 bases from J; junction bases left unmatched: 13. In germline, CDR1 is MNHNS, CDR2 SASEGT. This CDR3 is built from 15 residues. CDR3 amino acids: CASSLQGTQGGEQYF. CDR3 sequence (DNA): TGTGCCAGCAGTTTACAGGGGACCCAGGGCGGCGAGCAGTACTTC.

V usage is TRBV15 and J usage is TRBJ2-7; D gene unclear. Between the trimmed V and J ends, which lost 8 bases and 3 bases, there was a span of 2 bases. Germline CDR1 LNHNV, CDR2 YYDKDF (reference sequence). This CDR3 is built from 9 residues. This chain's CDR3 is CATYYEQYF. The CDR3 DNA reads TGTGCCACCTACTACGAGCAGTACTTC.

The V and J genes are TRBV29-1 and TRBJ2-7; D is ambiguous. This CDR3 spans 13 amino acids. The V and J ends lost 1 base and 0 bases respectively, with 7 bases between them. Germline CDR1 SQVTM, CDR2 ANQGSEA. In DNA, the CDR3 is TGCAGCGTTGAAGGGACGGACTCCTACGAGCAGTACTTC. Translating it yields CSVEGTDSYEQYF.

The chain links TRBV4-2 to TRBJ1-2, with 9 bases aligning to TRBD1. This CDR3 has 15 amino acids. Germline V lookup: CDR1 LGHNA, CDR2 YNFKEQ. V gave up 7 bases and J gave up 8 bases; unmatched junction bases: 14. CDR3 amino acids: CASNPLPGTGSGYTF. The CDR3 DNA follows: TGTGCCAGCAATCCACTACCCGGGACAGGGAGCGGCTACACCTTC.

The chain recombines TRBV9 with TRBJ2-1; the D is unclear. The CDR3 is 13 residues long. The ends were cut back, 1 base at V and 6 bases at J, with 8 bases in the middle. The germline CDR1 and CDR2 sequences are SGDLS and YYNGEE. In DNA, the CDR3 is TGTGCCAGCAGCGTATTAGGGTTCAATGAGCAGTTCTTC. This codes for CASSVLGFNEQFF.

This chain joins TRBV12-5 and TRBJ2-5, with TRBD2 matching 7 bases. Per the germline V gene, CDR1 is LGHNT and CDR2 is FRNRAP. J gave up 3 bases and V 0 bases, and 7 bases lay outside the gene matches. This CDR3 spans 16 amino acids. The CDR3 DNA is TGTGCTAGTGGTTTGGTACATGGGGAGGGAGAAGAGACCCAGTACTTC. It specifies CASGLVHGEGEETQYF.

The chain has TRBV7-2 and TRBJ2-2; D is perhaps TRBD2 (5 bases). Trimming pared 1 base from V and 6 bases from J, leaving 9 bases between. Germline V gene sequence: CDR1 SGHTA, CDR2 FQGNSA. The CDR3 consists of 14 residues. The CDR3 reads CASSLEFSAGELFF. The CDR3, as DNA: TGTGCCAGCAGCTTAGAATTTAGCGCCGGGGAGCTGTTTTTT.

The gene calls are TRBV6-6 and TRBJ2-7; D remains unclear. The CDR3 has 12 residues. CDR1 is MNHNY, CDR2 SVGAGI, per germline (reference sequence). V was trimmed by 6 bases and J by 0 bases, leaving 6 bases between them. Written as DNA, the CDR3 is TGTGCCAGCAGCCCTAGCTCCTACGAGCAGTACTTC. Protein: CASSPSSYEQYF.

The V and J genes are TRBV11-1 and TRBJ2-1, with TRBD1 identical over 7 bases. Germline V CDR1 and CDR2: SGHAT, FQDESV (reference sequence). J gave up 3 bases and V 2 bases, and 4 bases lay outside the gene matches. The CDR3 sequence is 15 residues long. CDR3 loop: CASSLRGGLYNEQFF. The DNA of the CDR3 is TGTGCCAGCAGCTTACGAGGGGGCCTCTACAATGAGCAGTTCTTC.

The chain joins TRBV6-5 to TRBJ2-2; D gene uncertain. V lost 5 bases and J 3 bases, leaving 10 bases between the germline ends. The germline V gene encodes CDR1 MNHEY and CDR2 SVGAGI. The CDR3 spans 14 residues. The CDR3 loop is CASSAVLYTGELFF. CDR3 nucleotide sequence: TGTGCCAGCAGTGCGGTTCTCTACACCGGGGAGCTGTTTTTT.

This chain links TRBV2 with TRBJ1-1, with 10 bases identical to TRBD1. Germline CDR1 SNHLY, CDR2 FYNNEI. V was clipped by 6 bases and J by 1 base; unmatched bases: 5. This CDR3 has 15 residues. The CDR3 protein is CASRGGTGANTEAFF. The CDR3 DNA reads as TGTGCCAGCAGGGGAGGGACAGGGGCGAACACTGAAGCTTTCTTT.

The chain couples TRBV5-1 to TRBJ2-1, with 7 positions matching TRBD1. Trimming cost V 5 bases and J 4 bases; bases outside gene matches: 15. This CDR3 is built from 17 residues. The germline V gene encodes CDR1 SGHRS and CDR2 YFSETQ. The CDR3 region is CASSAILGTATYNEQFF. In DNA, the CDR3 is TGCGCCAGCAGTGCCATTCTCGGGACAGCTACATACAATGAGCAGTTCTTC.

V usage is TRBV28 and J usage is TRBJ2-7; 7 bases fit TRBD2. V lost 7 bases and J lost 6; bases outside the gene matches: 12. The CDR3 consists of 14 residues. Germline values: CDR1 MDHEN, CDR2 SYDVKM. CDR3 DNA: TGTGCCAGCACGGGAGGACTAATAGTACCCGAGCAGTACTTC. Protein product: CASTGGLIVPEQYF. The full variable domain, with the rest looked up from reference TRBV28 and TRBJ2-7, is DVKVTQSSRYLVKRTGEKVFLECVQDMDHENMFWYRQDPGLGLRLIYFSYDVKMKEKGDIPEGYSVSREKKERFSLILESASTNQTSMYLCASTGGLIVPEQYFGPGTRLTVT.

This clone was recorded once. V and J are TRBV14 and TRBJ1-3; the D is unclear. Trimming removed 4 bases at V and 0 bases at J, with 7 bases between. CDR3 length: 14 amino acids. In germline, CDR1 is SGHDN, CDR2 FVKESK. The CDR3 coding sequence is TGTGCCAGCAGCCCCGTTTTCTCTGGAAACACCATATATTTT. It translates to CASSPVFSGNTIYF.